The 30 T cell receptor beta chains given below trace back to one sample, sequenced in a study of cytomegalovirus exposure and HLA in healthy donors. A multiplex PCR was run with 60 Vbeta primers and 13 Jbeta primers. Generated by immunoSEQ multiplex PCR, the TCRdb table keeps only in-frame clones and is missing some. The top ten clones hold approximately 0.55% of a sample with under 200,000 clones, over 75% of them seen once. Material for sequencing was PBMCs. All receptors come from a woman in her forties or fifties in good health and CMV-seronegative.

This clone was detected once. The V and J genes are TRBV19 and TRBJ1-1; a weak D match, TRBD1 (5 bases). V was clipped by 7 bases and J by 4 bases, with 16 bases between them. Germline lookup yields CDR1 LNHDA and CDR2 SQIVND (reference sequence). This CDR3 has 14 residues. CDR3 DNA: TGTGCCAGTATACCCCACCGGGGGAGCACTGAAGCTTTCTTT. This encodes CASIPHRGSTEAFF.

The chain joins TRBV5-5 to TRBJ1-2; D possibly corresponds to TRBD1 (6 bases). The V gene lost 1 base and the J gene lost 8 bases, with 9 bases spanning the gap. The V gene's germline CDR1 is SGHKS and CDR2 YYEKEE (reference sequence). CDR3 length equals 12 residues. The CDR3 sequence is CASSLNRDGYTF. In nucleotides, the CDR3 is TGTGCCAGCAGCTTGAACAGGGACGGCTACACCTTC.

The rearrangement joins TRBV4-2 to TRBJ2-5; 12 nucleotides align to TRBD2. Germline V gene lookup returns CDR1 LGHNA and CDR2 YNFKEQ. V was clipped by 3 bases and J by 1 base; unmatched bases: 3. The CDR3 runs to 16 residues. This CDR3 reads CASSHGLAGLQETQYF. The CDR3 DNA reads TGTGCCAGCAGCCACGGACTAGCGGGGCTCCAAGAGACCCAGTACTTC.

This clone has only a few counts. Other DNA sequences in the sample encode the same CDR3. The rearrangement joins TRBV9 to TRBJ1-1; 10 bases match TRBD1. V shed 1 base, J shed 5 bases, and the junction held 5 bases outside the gene matches. CDR1 is SGDLS and CDR2 is YYNGEE in the germline V gene. The CDR3 is 15 residues long. CDR3 in amino acids: CASSVWDRGRTEAFF. As DNA, the CDR3 is TGTGCCAGCAGCGTATGGGACAGGGGTCGTACTGAAGCTTTCTTT.

The chain uses TRBV28 and TRBJ2-5; tentatively, D is TRBD1 (6 bases). V lost 2 bases, J lost 3 bases, and 22 bases lay in between. The germline gives CDR1 MDHEN, CDR2 SYDVKM. This CDR3 is built from 18 residues. CDR3 amino acids: CASSLQGPTAKAKETQYF. Here the CDR3 DNA reads TGTGCCAGCAGTTTACAGGGGCCGACGGCAAAGGCAAAAGAGACCCAGTACTTC.

The CDR3 DNA follows: TGTGCCAGTAGCTTACAGGGTGCTGAAGCTTTCTTT. Translated, it gives CASSLQGAEAFF. V is TRBV19 and J is TRBJ1-1, with D perhaps matching TRBD1 (6 bases). This CDR3 comprises 12 residues. Germline V gives CDR1 LNHDA, CDR2 SQIVND (reference sequence). Trimming pared 6 bases from V and 6 bases from J, leaving 11 bases between. Full variable domain (rest looked up from reference TRBV19 and TRBJ1-1): DGGITQSPKYLFRKEGQNVTLSCEQNLNHDAMYWYRQDPGQGLRLIYYSQIVNDFQKGDIAEGYSVSREKKESFPLTVTSAQKNPTAFYLCASSLQGAEAFFGQGTRLTVV.

The gene calls are TRBV11-3 and TRBJ1-1; the match to TRBD1 covers 7 bases. The CDR3 runs to 14 residues. The V and J ends lost 4 bases and 0 bases, in that order; junction bases with no gene match: 2. CDR1 is SGHNT and CDR2 is YENEEA in the germline V gene. The CDR3 region has the DNA TGTGCCAGCAGCTCCAGGGGGGTGAACACTGAAGCTTTCTTT. Its protein is CASSSRGVNTEAFF.

V gene TRBV28 combines with J gene TRBJ2-7, with a weak D call TRBD2 (6 bases). V lost 6 bases to trimming and J lost 2 bases, with 14 bases between them. Germline CDR1 MDHEN, CDR2 SYDVKM. The CDR3 has 14 amino acids. The CDR3 nucleotides are TGTGCCAGCAGGCCCCGCGGGAACCCCTACGAGCAGTACTTC. The encoded protein is CASRPRGNPYEQYF.

This clone was counted between two and nine times. The V gene is TRBV6-1, the J gene TRBJ1-6; 8 bases agree with TRBD1. CDR1 is MNHNS and CDR2 is SASEGT in the germline V gene. There are 15 residues in the CDR3. Germline trimming cut 1 base from V and 9 bases from J; bases unmatched to any gene: 5. CDR3 coding DNA: TGTGCCAGCAGTGAAGGAAGACAGGGGTCTTCACCCCTCCACTTT. Protein product: CASSEGRQGSSPLHF.

Note on this clone: The sample contains more than one DNA sequence encoding this CDR3. The genes are TRBV28 and TRBJ2-3; TRBD2 might be the D (6 bases). Germline V gives CDR1 MDHEN, CDR2 SYDVKM. The CDR3 covers 14 residues. V lost 6 bases, J lost 0 bases, and 10 bases lay in between. The CDR3, as DNA: TGTGCCAGCAGGGAGGGGACTAGCACAGATACGCAGTATTTT. The encoded protein is CASREGTSTDTQYF.

The chain couples TRBV4-2 to TRBJ2-3; 15 nucleotides match TRBD2. V shed 2 bases and J 0 bases; nucleotides not matched to a gene: 18. The germline V gene encodes CDR1 LGHNA and CDR2 YNFKEQ. This CDR3 region has 23 residues. The CDR3 spells CASSQIGLAGGPILETSTDTQYF. The CDR3 DNA is TGTGCCAGCAGCCAAATAGGACTAGCGGGAGGGCCCATACTCGAAACTAGCACAGATACGCAGTATTTT.

V and J are TRBV6-1 and TRBJ2-7, with a possible D match to TRBD2 (6 bases). There are 15 residues in the CDR3. Per the germline V gene, CDR1 is MNHNS and CDR2 is SASEGT. With 7 bases removed from V and 0 bases from J, the gap between germline ends came to 16 bases. The CDR3, as DNA: TGTGCCAGCATTTCAGGCGGGATGGCCTCCTACGAGCAGTACTTC. It yields the protein CASISGGMASYEQYF.

V usage is TRBV5-1 and J usage is TRBJ1-2, with D hard to call. Germline lookup yields CDR1 SGHRS and CDR2 YFSETQ. This CDR3 is 17 amino acids long. Trimming left V 0 bases short and J 4 bases short, with 19 bases between. In DNA, the CDR3 is TGCGCCAGCAGCTTGGCCTTGGATCCTCGAGGAGGCTATGGCTACACCTTC. Its translation: CASSLALDPRGGYGYTF.

This chain connects TRBV28 to TRBJ1-2, with D unresolved. The CDR3 extends over 12 amino acids. CDR1 MDHEN and CDR2 SYDVKM come from the germline V gene. Trimming shortened V by 1 base and J by 6 bases, and 6 bases separated the two germline ends. CDR3: CASSLSGDGYTF. The CDR3 region has the DNA TGTGCCAGCAGTTTATCGGGAGATGGCTACACCTTC.

The chain is built from TRBV30 and TRBJ2-5; the match to TRBD1 covers 8 bases. Per the germline V gene, CDR1 is GTSNPN and CDR2 is SVGIG (reference sequence). The J segment lost 3 bases and the V segment lost 6 bases, leaving 3 bases of the junction unmatched. The CDR3 is 12 amino acids. As DNA, the CDR3 is TGTGCCTGTGGGACAGGTAAAGAGACCCAGTACTTC. Translation: CACGTGKETQYF.

The chain is built from TRBV11-2 and TRBJ2-1, with D maybe TRBD1 (6 bases). Trimming shortened V by 5 bases and J by 4 bases, and 9 bases separated the two germline ends. Germline V CDR1 and CDR2: SGHAT, FQNNGV. This CDR3 contains 13 residues. The DNA of the CDR3 is TGTGCCAGCAGCGGACAGAGGTACAATGAGCAGTTCTTC. Encoded protein: CASSGQRYNEQFF. Drawing the rest from reference TRBV11-2 and TRBJ2-1, the complete variable domain is EAGVAQSPRYKIIEKRQSVAFWCNPISGHATLYWYQQILGQGPKLLIQFQNNGVVDDSQLPKDRFSAERLKGVDSTLKIQPAKLEDSAVYLCASSGQRYNEQFFGPGTRLTVL.

This clone has just a few counts. J is TRBJ1-3 and V is TRBV2, with D maybe TRBD1 (5 bases). The CDR3 spans 13 residues. Germline V gene data show CDR1 as SNHLY and CDR2 as FYNNEI. V lost 6 bases and J 0 bases, leaving 6 bases between the germline ends. CDR3 protein: CASRQASGNTIYF. DNA for the CDR3: TGTGCCAGCAGACAGGCCTCTGGAAACACCATATATTTT. The whole variable domain, filled in from reference TRBV2 and TRBJ1-3, reads EPEVTQTPSHQVTQMGQEVILRCVPISNHLYFYWYRQILGQKVEFLVSFYNNEISEKSEIFDDQFSVERPDGSNFTLKIRSTKLEDSAMYFCASRQASGNTIYFGEGSWLTVV.

The genes are TRBV28 and TRBJ1-2; TRBD1 might be the D (5 bases). V was shortened by 10 bases and J by 3 bases, with 18 bases between the two germline ends. The germline V gene has CDR1 MDHEN and CDR2 SYDVKM. The CDR3 is made up of 14 amino acids. The CDR3 reads CAIKLGGRDYGYTF. CDR3 coding DNA: TGTGCCATAAAACTGGGGGGAAGAGACTATGGCTACACCTTC.

The V and J genes are TRBV6-6 and TRBJ2-7; no firm D call. The V gene lost 6 bases and the J gene lost 2 bases, with 20 bases spanning the gap. The germline V gene encodes CDR1 MNHNY and CDR2 SVGAGI (reference sequence). The CDR3 length is 16 residues. The CDR3 here is CASSRTSAQAPYEQYF. CDR3 in DNA: TGTGCCAGCAGCCGTACGTCGGCCCAGGCGCCCTACGAGCAGTACTTC.

To note about this clone: Additional DNA sequences in this sample encode the identical CDR3. The chain is built from TRBV29-1 and TRBJ2-3, with D unclear. Per the germline V gene, CDR1 is SQVTM and CDR2 is ANQGSEA. The CDR3 has 12 residues. Trimming cost V 3 bases and J 1 base, with 5 bases left between them. CDR3 nucleotide sequence: TGCAGCGTTGATCAGGGCACAGATACGCAGTATTTT. This sequence encodes CSVDQGTDTQYF.

The chain is built from TRBV5-1 and TRBJ2-4; 13 bases map to TRBD2. Germline CDR1 is SGHRS and CDR2 is YFSETQ. The CDR3 runs to 15 residues. Unmatched junction bases numbered 6, after V lost 3 bases and J lost 9 bases. CDR3 DNA sequence: TGCGCCAGCAGCTACGGACTAGCGGGAGATGTCATTCAGTACTTC. Amino acids: CASSYGLAGDVIQYF.

In regard to this clone: Germline is not matched at one junction end, which may reflect a read error. Written as DNA, the CDR3 is TGCGCCAGCAGCCAAGATAAGTGGGGGCCGGAGACCCGGTACTTC. It specifies CASSQDKWGPETRYF. The genes are TRBV4-3 and TRBJ2-5; D may be TRBD1 (6 bases). Germline values: CDR1 LGHNA, CDR2 YSLEER. This CDR3 region has 15 residues.

The chain combines TRBV5-6 with TRBJ2-2, with D maybe TRBD2 (5 bases). Germline-derived CDR1 and CDR2 are SGHDT and YYEEEE. The CDR3 loop spans 13 amino acids. Trimming took off 6 bases at V and 5 bases at J, with 11 bases between the two ends. The CDR3 sequence: CASNRRRTGELFF. In DNA, the CDR3 is TGTGCCAGCAACAGACGGAGGACCGGGGAGCTGTTTTTT.

The table lists this clone with a few counts. This chain uses TRBV7-9 with TRBJ1-5; possible D gene TRBD1, 6 bases. CDR1 and CDR2 from the germline V gene are SEHNR and FQNEAQ (reference sequence). Trimming left V 5 bases short and J 3 bases short, with 20 bases between. CDR3 size: 17 residues. The chain's CDR3 is CASSDTRGITTNQPQHF. Written as DNA, the CDR3 is TGTGCCAGCAGCGATACCAGGGGTATCACTACCAATCAGCCCCAGCATTTT. The full variable domain, in which reference TRBV7-9 and TRBJ1-5 provide the parts outside the CDR3, is DTGVSQNPRHKITKRGQNVTFRCDPISEHNRLYWYRQTLGQGPEFLTYFQNEAQLEKSRLLSDRFSAERPKGSFSTLEIQRTEQGDSAMYLCASSDTRGITTNQPQHFGDGTRLSIL.

The table lists this clone with a few counts. V gene TRBV11-3 combines with J gene TRBJ2-5; D perhaps matches TRBD2 (5 bases). The CDR3 is 14 amino acids. Per the germline V gene, CDR1 is SGHNT and CDR2 is YENEEA. With 1 base removed from V and 4 bases from J, the gap between germline ends came to 10 bases. CDR3 coding DNA: TGTGCCAGCAGCTTAGGGGCAGGAGGAGAGACCCAGTACTTC. This codes for CASSLGAGGETQYF.

V usage is TRBV5-1 and J usage is TRBJ1-4; tentatively, D is TRBD1 (5 bases). The CDR3 runs 15 residues. V dropped 0 bases and J dropped 3 bases, with 9 bases sitting between them. Germline-derived CDR1 and CDR2 are SGHRS and YFSETQ. The CDR3 DNA is TGCGCCAGCAGCTTGGAACAGGCCTCTAATGAAAAACTGTTTTTT. The encoded protein is CASSLEQASNEKLFF.

The rearrangement joins TRBV11-3 to TRBJ2-3; the match to TRBD2 covers 11 bases. V shed 1 base and J 6 bases; nucleotides not matched to a gene: 6. The CDR3 runs to 16 residues. Germline V gene sequence: CDR1 SGHNT, CDR2 YENEEA. The CDR3 nucleotides are TGTGCCAGCAGCTTAGGAATAACTAGCGGGGGTGATACGCAGTATTTT. Translated: CASSLGITSGGDTQYF.

This clone has more than one count but fewer than ten. The J gene is TRBJ2-1, the V gene TRBV21-1; the table's D call, TRBD1, has no DNA check behind it. TRBV21-1 is shown as a pseudogene. The CDR3 sequence is 15 residues long. CDR3 protein: CASSIRDRTRGEQFF. DNA for the CDR3: TGTGCCAGCAGTATCCGGGACAGGACGCGCGGTGAGCAGTTCTTC.

In its sample, this clone was seen once. This chain connects TRBV4-1 to TRBJ2-7; D remains ambiguous. The length of the CDR3 is 12 residues. V gave up 4 bases and J gave up 6 bases, with 10 bases separating them. Per germline, CDR1 MGHRA and CDR2 YSYEKL. The CDR3 protein is CASSRGVCEQYF. CDR3 sequence (DNA): TGCGCCAGCAGCCGAGGAGTCTGCGAGCAGTACTTC.

Only a few counts were recorded for this clone. The chain uses TRBV2 and TRBJ2-7; TRBD2 aligns across 12 bases. The CDR3 sequence is 13 residues long. Germline CDR1 and CDR2: SNHLY and FYNNEI. The V segment lost 7 bases and the J segment 6 bases; nucleotides outside the gene matches: 4. This CDR3 is CASTLAGGREQYF. CDR3 bases: TGTGCCAGCACCCTAGCGGGAGGGCGCGAGCAGTACTTC.